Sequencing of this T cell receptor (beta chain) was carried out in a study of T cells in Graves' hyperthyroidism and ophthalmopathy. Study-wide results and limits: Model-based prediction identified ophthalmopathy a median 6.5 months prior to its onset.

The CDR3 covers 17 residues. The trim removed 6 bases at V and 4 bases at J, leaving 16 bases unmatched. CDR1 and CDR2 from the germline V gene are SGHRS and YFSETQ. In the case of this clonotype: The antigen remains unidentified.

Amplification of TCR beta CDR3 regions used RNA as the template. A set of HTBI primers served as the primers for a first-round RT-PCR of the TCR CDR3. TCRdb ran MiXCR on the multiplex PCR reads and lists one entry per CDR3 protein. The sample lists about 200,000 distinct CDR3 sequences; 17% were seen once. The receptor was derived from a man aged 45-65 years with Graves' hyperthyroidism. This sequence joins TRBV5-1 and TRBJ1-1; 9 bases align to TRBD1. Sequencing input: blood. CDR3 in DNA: TGCGCCAGCATACTTGATAATACAGGGGGCAGTGGCACTGAAGCTTTCTTT. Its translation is CASILDNTGGSGTEAFF. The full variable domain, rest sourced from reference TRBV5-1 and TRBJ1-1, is KAGVTQTPRYLIKTRGQQVTLSCSPISGHRSVSWYQQTPGQGLQFLFEYFSETQRNKGNFPGRFSGRQFSNSRSEMNVSTLELGDSALYLCASILDNTGGSGTEAFFGQGTRLTVV.